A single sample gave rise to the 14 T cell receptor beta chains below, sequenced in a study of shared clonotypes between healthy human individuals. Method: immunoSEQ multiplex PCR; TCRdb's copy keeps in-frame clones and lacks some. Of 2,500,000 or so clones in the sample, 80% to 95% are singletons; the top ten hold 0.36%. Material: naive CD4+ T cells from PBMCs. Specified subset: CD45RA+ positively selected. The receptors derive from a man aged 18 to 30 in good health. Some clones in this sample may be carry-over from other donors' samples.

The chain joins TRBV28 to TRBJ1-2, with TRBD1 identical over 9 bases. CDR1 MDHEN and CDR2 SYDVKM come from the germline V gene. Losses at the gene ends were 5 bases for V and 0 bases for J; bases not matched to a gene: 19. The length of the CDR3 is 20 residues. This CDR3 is CASSNRIWSGQGPTNYGYTF. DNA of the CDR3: TGTGCCAGCAGTAATAGAATTTGGTCGGGACAGGGACCAACTAACTATGGCTACACCTTC.

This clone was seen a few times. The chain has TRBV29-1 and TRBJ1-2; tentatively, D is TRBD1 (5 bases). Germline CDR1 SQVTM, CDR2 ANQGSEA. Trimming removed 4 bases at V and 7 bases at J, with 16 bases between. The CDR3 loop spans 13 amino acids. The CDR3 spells CSVGGTGLSGYTF. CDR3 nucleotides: TGCAGCGTTGGTGGGACCGGCCTTAGTGGCTACACCTTC.

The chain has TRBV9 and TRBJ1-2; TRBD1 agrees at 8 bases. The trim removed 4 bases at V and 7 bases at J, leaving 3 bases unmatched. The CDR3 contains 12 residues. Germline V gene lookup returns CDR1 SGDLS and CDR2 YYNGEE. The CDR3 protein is CASSRTGSGYTF. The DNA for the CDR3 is TGTGCCAGCAGCCGGACAGGGTCTGGCTACACCTTC.

CDR3 coding DNA: TGCGCCAGCAGCTTGGACGACAGCCCCTACAATGAGCAGTTCTTC. Its protein is CASSLDDSPYNEQFF. V gene TRBV5-1 combines with J gene TRBJ2-1; D perhaps matches TRBD1 (5 bases). This CDR3 region has 15 residues. Between the trimmed V and J ends, which lost 0 bases and 2 bases, there was a span of 9 bases. Looked up from germline, CDR1 is SGHRS and CDR2 is YFSETQ.

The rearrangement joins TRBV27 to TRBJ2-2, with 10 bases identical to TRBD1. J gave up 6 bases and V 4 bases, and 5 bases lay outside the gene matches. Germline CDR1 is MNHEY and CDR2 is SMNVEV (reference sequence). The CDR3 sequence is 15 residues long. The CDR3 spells CASSWGQGWAGELFF. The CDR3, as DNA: TGTGCCAGCAGTTGGGGACAGGGGTGGGCCGGGGAGCTGTTTTTT.

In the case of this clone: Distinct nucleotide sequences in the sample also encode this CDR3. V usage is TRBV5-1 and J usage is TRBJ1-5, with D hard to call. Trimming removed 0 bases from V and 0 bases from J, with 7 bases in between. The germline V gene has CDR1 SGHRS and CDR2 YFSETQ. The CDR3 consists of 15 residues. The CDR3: CASSLEGASNQPQHF. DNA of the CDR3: TGCGCCAGCAGCTTGGAGGGCGCTAGCAATCAGCCCCAGCATTTT.

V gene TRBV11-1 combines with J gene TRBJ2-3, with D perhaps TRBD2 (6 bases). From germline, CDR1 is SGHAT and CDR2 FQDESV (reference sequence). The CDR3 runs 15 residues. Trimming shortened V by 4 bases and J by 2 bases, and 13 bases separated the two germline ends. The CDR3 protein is CASSYRTTITDTQYF. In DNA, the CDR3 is TGTGCCAGCAGCTACCGGACTACTATCACAGATACGCAGTATTTT.

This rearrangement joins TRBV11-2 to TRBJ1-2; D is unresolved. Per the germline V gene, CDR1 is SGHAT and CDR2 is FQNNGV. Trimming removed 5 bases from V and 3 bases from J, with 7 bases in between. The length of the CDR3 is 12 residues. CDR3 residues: CASSPQYYGYTF. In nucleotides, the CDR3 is TGTGCCAGCAGCCCGCAGTACTATGGCTACACCTTC.

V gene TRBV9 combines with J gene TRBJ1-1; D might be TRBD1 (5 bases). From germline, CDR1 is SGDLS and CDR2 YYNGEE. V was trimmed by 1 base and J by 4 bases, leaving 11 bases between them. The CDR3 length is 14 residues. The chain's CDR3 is CASSVIGEITEAFF. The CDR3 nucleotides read TGTGCCAGCAGCGTAATAGGGGAAATCACTGAAGCTTTCTTT.

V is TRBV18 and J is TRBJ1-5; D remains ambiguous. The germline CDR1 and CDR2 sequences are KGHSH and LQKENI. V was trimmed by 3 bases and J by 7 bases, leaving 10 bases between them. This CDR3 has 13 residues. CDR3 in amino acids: CASSPYSEQPQHF. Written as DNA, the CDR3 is TGTGCCAGCTCACCGTACTCCGAACAGCCCCAGCATTTT.

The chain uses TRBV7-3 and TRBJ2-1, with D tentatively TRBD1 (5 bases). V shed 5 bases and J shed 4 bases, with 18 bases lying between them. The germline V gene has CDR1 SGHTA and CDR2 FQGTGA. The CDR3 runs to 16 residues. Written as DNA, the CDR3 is TGTGCCAGCAGCCCGCGGACCACAAAGGGGTACAATGAGCAGTTCTTC. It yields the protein CASSPRTTKGYNEQFF.

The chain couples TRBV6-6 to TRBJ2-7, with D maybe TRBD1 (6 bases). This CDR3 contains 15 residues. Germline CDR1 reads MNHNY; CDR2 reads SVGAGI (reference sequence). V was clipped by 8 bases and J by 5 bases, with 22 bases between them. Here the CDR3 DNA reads TGTGCCAGCTCGTCCTATTCACAGGGATCGGACGAGCAGTACTTC. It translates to CASSSYSQGSDEQYF.

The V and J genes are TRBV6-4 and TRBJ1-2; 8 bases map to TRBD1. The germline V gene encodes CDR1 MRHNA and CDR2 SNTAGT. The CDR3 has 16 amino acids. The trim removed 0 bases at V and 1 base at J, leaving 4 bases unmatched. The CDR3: CASSDSGQGHNYGYTF. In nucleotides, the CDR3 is TGTGCCAGCAGTGACTCTGGACAGGGCCATAACTATGGCTACACCTTC.

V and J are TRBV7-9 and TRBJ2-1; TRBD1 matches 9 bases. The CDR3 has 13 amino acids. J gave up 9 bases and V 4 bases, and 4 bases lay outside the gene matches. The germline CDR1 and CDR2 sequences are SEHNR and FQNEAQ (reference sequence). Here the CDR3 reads CASSSRDRAEQFF. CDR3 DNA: TGTGCCAGCAGCTCCCGGGACAGGGCTGAGCAGTTCTTC.